These T cell receptor beta chains were read from a single sample in a study of vaccination effects on CD4 cells after COVID-19. These receptors have no identified antigens. Some clones are missing from TCRdb's copy, which holds only in-frame ones; the method was immunoSEQ multiplex PCR. The sample yields approximately 61,000 clones, 73% seen once. The sequenced sample was CD4+ T cells from PBMCs cultured with HCoV-229E spike peptides, obtained after COVID-19 vaccination. The receptors come from a human donor who received a COVID-19 vaccine. The CDR3 runs from the conserved cysteine through the conserved F or W. A D gene is named only where the DNA matches it firmly. Expanded clones are given a class, and other clones once, few, many or no size at all.

V gene: TRBV7-8; D gene: -; clone size: -; J gene: TRBJ1-1; CDR3 protein: CASRSVGFTEAFF; CDR3 DNA: TGTGCCAGCAGGTCTGTAGGGTTCACTGAAGCTTTCTTT
V gene: TRBV6-5; D gene: -; clone size: -; J gene: TRBJ1-3; CDR3 protein: CASSYTVSGNTIYF; CDR3 DNA: TGTGCCAGCAGCTATACCGTCTCTGGAAACACCATATATTTT
V gene: TRBV14; D gene: -; clone size: -; J gene: TRBJ1-1; CDR3 protein: CASSRNRDTEAFF; CDR3 DNA: TGTGCCAGCAGCCGGAACAGGGATACTGAAGCTTTCTTT
V gene: TRBV3-1/TRBV3-2; D gene: TRBD1; clone size: -; J gene: TRBJ1-5; CDR3 protein: CASSQDWTGEGQPQHF; CDR3 DNA: TGTGCCAGCAGCCAAGATTGGACAGGGGAAGGTCAGCCCCAGCATTTT
V gene: TRBV18; D gene: TRBD1; clone size: -; J gene: TRBJ1-5; CDR3 protein: CASSGETGNQPQHF; CDR3 DNA: TGTGCCAGCTCAGGGGAGACAGGGAATCAGCCCCAGCATTTT
V gene: TRBV4-1; D gene: -; clone size: few; J gene: TRBJ2-2; CDR3 protein: CASSHLSGELFF; CDR3 DNA: TGCGCCAGCAGCCACCTAAGCGGGGAGCTGTTTTTT
V gene: TRBV5-6; D gene: -; clone size: -; J gene: TRBJ1-1; CDR3 protein: CASSLGGLLSKAFF; CDR3 DNA: TGTGCCAGCAGCTTGGGCGGGTTGCTAAGCAAAGCTTTCTTT
V gene: TRBV5-1; D gene: TRBD1; clone size: few; J gene: TRBJ1-1; CDR3 protein: CASSLDRGTEAFF; CDR3 DNA: TGCGCCAGCAGCTTGGACAGGGGCACTGAAGCTTTCTTT
V gene: TRBV6-5; D gene: -; clone size: -; J gene: TRBJ1-1; CDR3 protein: CASRRTGNTEAFF; CDR3 DNA: TGTGCCAGCAGACGGACGGGGAACACTGAAGCTTTCTTT
V gene: TRBV6-4; D gene: -; clone size: -; J gene: TRBJ1-2; CDR3 protein: CASSDSRTGYGYTF; CDR3 DNA: TGTGCCAGCAGTGACTCGAGAACAGGCTATGGCTACACCTTC
V gene: TRBV6-2/TRBV6-3; D gene: TRBD1; clone size: -; J gene: TRBJ1-3; CDR3 protein: CASSLRGTERNTIYF; CDR3 DNA: TGTGCCAGCAGCCTTCGGGGGACAGAGAGAAACACCATATATTTT
V gene: TRBV7-3; D gene: TRBD1; clone size: -; J gene: TRBJ1-2; CDR3 protein: CASSTPTGGGYTF; CDR3 DNA: TGTGCCAGCAGCACTCCGACAGGGGGTGGCTACACCTTC
V gene: TRBV5-1; D gene: -; clone size: -; J gene: TRBJ1-1; CDR3 protein: CASSSGTNTEAFF; CDR3 DNA: TGCGCCAGCAGCTCTGGGACGAACACTGAAGCTTTCTTT
V gene: TRBV30; D gene: -; clone size: -; J gene: TRBJ1-4; CDR3 protein: CAWSGKADEKLFF; CDR3 DNA: TGTGCCTGGAGTGGGAAGGCGGATGAAAAACTGTTTTTT
V gene: TRBV9; D gene: TRBD1; clone size: -; J gene: TRBJ2-2; CDR3 protein: CASSVTGTANTGELFF; CDR3 DNA: TGTGCCAGCAGCGTAACCGGGACAGCGAACACCGGGGAGCTGTTTTTT
V gene: TRBV27; D gene: -; clone size: -; J gene: TRBJ1-5; CDR3 protein: CASSLSSNQPQHF; CDR3 DNA: TGTGCCAGCAGTTTATCGAGCAATCAGCCCCAGCATTTT
V gene: TRBV7-2; D gene: -; clone size: once; J gene: TRBJ1-3; CDR3 protein: CASSLSRGDTIYF; CDR3 DNA: TGTGCCAGCAGCTTAAGTCGAGGTGACACCATATATTTT
V gene: TRBV30; D gene: -; clone size: -; J gene: TRBJ2-3; CDR3 protein: CAWSVQSFSTDTQYF; CDR3 DNA: TGTGCCTGGAGTGTCCAGAGTTTTAGCACAGATACGCAGTATTTT
V gene: TRBV19; D gene: TRBD1; clone size: -; J gene: TRBJ1-2; CDR3 protein: CASTQGNRGQFGYTF; CDR3 DNA: TGTGCCAGTACGCAAGGAAACAGGGGGCAATTTGGCTACACCTTC
V gene: TRBV7-2; D gene: TRBD2; clone size: few; J gene: TRBJ2-3; CDR3 protein: CASSPGGLAGIDTQYF; CDR3 DNA: TGTGCCAGCAGCCCGGGGGGGCTAGCGGGGATAGATACGCAGTATTTT
V gene: TRBV2; D gene: -; clone size: -; J gene: TRBJ2-2; CDR3 protein: CASVGTANTGELFF; CDR3 DNA: TGTGCCTCCGTGGGGACGGCGAACACCGGGGAGCTGTTTTTT
V gene: TRBV10-1; D gene: -; clone size: few; J gene: TRBJ2-5; CDR3 protein: CASSETGGPQETQYF; CDR3 DNA: TGCGCCAGCAGTGAGACGGGGGGCCCGCAAGAGACCCAGTACTTC